The source of this TCR beta chain is a study of T cell changes during pregnancy in multiple sclerosis. TCRdb's table, derived via immunoSEQ multiplex PCR, lists solely in-frame clones and lacks some. The sample has tens of thousands of clones, about nine tenths seen once. Germline CDR1 reads SGHDT; CDR2 reads YYEEEE. The trim removed 4 bases at V and 5 bases at J, leaving 9 bases unmatched. This CDR3 region has 15 residues. The sample was CD4+ T cells from peripheral blood mononuclear cells, taken in the second trimester of pregnancy. This chain uses TRBV5-6 with TRBJ2-5, with 9 bases identical to TRBD2. The clonotype was recovered from a female donor with multiple sclerosis, enrolled in a pregnancy study. The CDR3 coding sequence is TGTGCCAGCAGCGGGTTAGCGGGGGTAAAGGAGACCCAGTACTTC. It specifies CASSGLAGVKETQYF.